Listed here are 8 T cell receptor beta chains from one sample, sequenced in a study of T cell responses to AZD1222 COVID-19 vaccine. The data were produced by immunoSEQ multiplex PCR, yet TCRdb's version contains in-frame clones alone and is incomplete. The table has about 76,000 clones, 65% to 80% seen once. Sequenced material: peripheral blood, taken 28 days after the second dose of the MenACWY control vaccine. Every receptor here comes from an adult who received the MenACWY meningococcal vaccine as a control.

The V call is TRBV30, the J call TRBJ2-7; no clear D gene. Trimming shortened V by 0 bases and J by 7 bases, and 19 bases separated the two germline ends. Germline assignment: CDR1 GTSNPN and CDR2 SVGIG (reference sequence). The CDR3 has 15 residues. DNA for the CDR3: TGTGCCTGGAGTGTCGGATTACGACATAGTTGGGAGCAGTACTTC. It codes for CAWSVGLRHSWEQYF.

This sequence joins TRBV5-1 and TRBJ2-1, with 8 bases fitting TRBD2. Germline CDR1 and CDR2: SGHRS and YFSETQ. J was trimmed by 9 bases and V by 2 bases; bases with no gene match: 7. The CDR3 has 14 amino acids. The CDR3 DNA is TGCGCCAGCAGCTTCGGGGGGGCCCGAGGTGAGCAGTTCTTC. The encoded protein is CASSFGGARGEQFF.

The CDR3 loop is CASSLLLRGGDGTDTQYF. CDR3 nucleotide sequence: TGTGCCAGCAGCTTGCTGCTGCGGGGGGGCGACGGGACAGATACGCAGTATTTT. V gene TRBV7-2 combines with J gene TRBJ2-3; 9 bases map to TRBD2. V lost 3 bases, J lost 3 bases, and 13 bases stayed unmatched. Germline V gives CDR1 SGHTA, CDR2 FQGNSA. The length of the CDR3 is 18 residues.

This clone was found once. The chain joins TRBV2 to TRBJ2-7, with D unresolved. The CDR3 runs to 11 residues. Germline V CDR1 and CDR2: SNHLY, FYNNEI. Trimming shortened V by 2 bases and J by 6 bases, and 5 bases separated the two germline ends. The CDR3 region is CASSEHSEQYF. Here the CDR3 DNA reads TGTGCCAGCAGTGAACACAGCGAGCAGTACTTC.

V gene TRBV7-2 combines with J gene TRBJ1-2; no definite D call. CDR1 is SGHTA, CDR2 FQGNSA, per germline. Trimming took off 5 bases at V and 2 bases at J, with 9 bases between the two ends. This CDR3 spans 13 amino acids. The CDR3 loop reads CASSADGNYGYTF. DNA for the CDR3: TGTGCCAGCAGCGCGGACGGAAACTATGGCTACACCTTC.

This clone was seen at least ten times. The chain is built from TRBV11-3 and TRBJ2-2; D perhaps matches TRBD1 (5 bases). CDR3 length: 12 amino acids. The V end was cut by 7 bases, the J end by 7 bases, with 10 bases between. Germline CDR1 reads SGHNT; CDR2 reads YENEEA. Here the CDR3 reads CASNIGHGELFF. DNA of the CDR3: TGTGCCAGCAACATAGGACACGGGGAGCTGTTTTTT.

The DNA for the CDR3 is TGCGCCAGCAGCCAAACAGGGGGCCCCTACAATGAGCAGTTCTTC. Residues: CASSQTGGPYNEQFF. The rearrangement joins TRBV4-3 to TRBJ2-1, with 9 nucleotides matching TRBD1. V was clipped by 2 bases and J by 2 bases; unmatched bases: 1. Germline CDR1 is LGHNA and CDR2 is YSLEER. The CDR3 consists of 15 residues.

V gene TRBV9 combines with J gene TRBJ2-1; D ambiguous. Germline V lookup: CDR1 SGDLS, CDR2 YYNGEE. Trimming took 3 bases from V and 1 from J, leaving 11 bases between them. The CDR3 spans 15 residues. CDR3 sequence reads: CASSARGLSYNEQFF. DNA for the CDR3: TGTGCCAGCAGCGCCAGAGGTCTATCCTACAATGAGCAGTTCTTC.